The clone carrying this T cell receptor (beta chain) was picked up one time. This specimen belongs to a study of blood T cell repertoires in COVID-19. Produced via immunoSEQ multiplex PCR; TCRdb's table is partial and in-frame only. The sample holds about 220,000 clones, about 82% seen once. The CDR3 covers 16 residues. The V gene lost 6 bases and the J gene lost 0 bases, with 17 bases spanning the gap. The germline CDR1 and CDR2 sequences are SGHNT and YYREEE (reference sequence). V gene TRBV5-4 combines with J gene TRBJ2-3, with D tentatively TRBD1 (6 bases). Material for sequencing was peripheral blood. The TCR originated in a woman in her seventies with COVID-19, enrolled during active disease. This CDR3 is CASNEMKTGSTDTQYF. The CDR3 DNA reads as TGTGCCAGCAACGAAATGAAGACAGGTAGCACAGATACGCAGTATTTT.